This T cell receptor (beta chain) was retrieved from a study of PD-L1 blockade in urothelial cancer. The overall study: Administration of atezolizumab to patients began around 2014, at 1,200 mg intravenously every 3 weeks. Prior chemotherapy regimens per patient numbered 0 to 3. When blood samples were assessed, the median T cell count was 120,000 to 150,000.

Patients yielded 1 to 8 samples each, pretreatment and on-treatment. Germline CDR1 SNHLY, CDR2 FYNNEI. V was trimmed by 7 bases and J by 2 bases, leaving 11 bases between them. The CDR3 consists of 13 residues. The table came from immunoSEQ multiplex PCR; TCRdb's copy has only in-frame clones and leaves some out. The sample records 35,000 to 45,000 clones, more than 65% being singletons. This clonotype was obtained from a man in his sixties or seventies with urothelial cancer. Sample: PBMCs, taken around atezolizumab (anti-PD-L1) treatment. The rearrangement uses TRBV2 and TRBJ1-2; tentatively, D is TRBD1 (5 bases). CDR3 coding DNA: TGTGCCAGCACCGACAGTTTGAACTATGGCTACACCTTC. Its translation: CASTDSLNYGYTF.